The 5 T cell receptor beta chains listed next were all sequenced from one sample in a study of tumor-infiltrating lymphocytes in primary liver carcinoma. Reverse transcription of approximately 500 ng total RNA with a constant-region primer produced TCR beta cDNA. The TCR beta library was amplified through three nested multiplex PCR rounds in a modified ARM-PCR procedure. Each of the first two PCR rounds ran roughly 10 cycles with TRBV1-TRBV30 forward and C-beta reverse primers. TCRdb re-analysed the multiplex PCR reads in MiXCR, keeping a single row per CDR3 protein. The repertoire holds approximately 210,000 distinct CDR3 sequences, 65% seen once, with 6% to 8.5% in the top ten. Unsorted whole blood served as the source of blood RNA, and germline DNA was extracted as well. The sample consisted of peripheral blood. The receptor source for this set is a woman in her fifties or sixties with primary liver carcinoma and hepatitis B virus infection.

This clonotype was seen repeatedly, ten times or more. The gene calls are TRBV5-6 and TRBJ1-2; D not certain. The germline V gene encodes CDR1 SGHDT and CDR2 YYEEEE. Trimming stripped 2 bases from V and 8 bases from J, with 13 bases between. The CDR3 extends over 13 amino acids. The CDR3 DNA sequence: TGTGCCAGCAGCTTTTCAGTCGACGGGGGCTACACCTTC. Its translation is CASSFSVDGGYTF.

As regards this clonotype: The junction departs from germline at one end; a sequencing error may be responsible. Here the CDR3 DNA reads TGTACCAGCAGTTTTGCCCCCCTGAATGAAAAACTGTTTTTT. This sequence encodes CTSSFAPLNEKLFF. The J gene is TRBJ1-4, the V gene TRBV28, with unresolved D. This CDR3 has 14 amino acids. Germline V gene lookup returns CDR1 MDHEN and CDR2 SYDVKM.

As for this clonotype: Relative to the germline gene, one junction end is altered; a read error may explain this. The CDR3 protein is CSAVPGGHYGYTF. The CDR3 nucleotides are TGCAGTGCTGTCCCAGGGGGACACTATGGCTACACTTTC. This rearrangement joins TRBV20-1 to TRBJ1-2; 7 nucleotides match TRBD1. The V gene's germline CDR1 is DFQATT and CDR2 SNEGSKA (reference sequence). The CDR3 spans 13 residues.

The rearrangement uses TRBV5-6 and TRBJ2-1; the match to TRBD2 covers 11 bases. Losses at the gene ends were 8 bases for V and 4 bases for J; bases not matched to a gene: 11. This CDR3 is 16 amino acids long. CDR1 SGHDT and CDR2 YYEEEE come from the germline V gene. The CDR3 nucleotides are TGTGCCAGGAACCGTACCCTAGCGGGAGGTTACAATGAGCAGTTCTTC. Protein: CARNRTLAGGYNEQFF. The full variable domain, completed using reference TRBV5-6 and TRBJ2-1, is DAGVTQSPTHLIKTRGQQVTLRCSPKSGHDTVSWYQQALGQGPQFIFQYYEEEERQRGNFPDRFSGHQFPNYSSELNVNALLLGDSALYLCARNRTLAGGYNEQFFGPGTRLTVL.

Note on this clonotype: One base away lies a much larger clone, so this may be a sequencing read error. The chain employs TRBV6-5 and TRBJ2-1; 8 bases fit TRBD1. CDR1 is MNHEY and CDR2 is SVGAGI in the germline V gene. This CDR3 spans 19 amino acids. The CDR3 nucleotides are TGTGCCAGCAGTTACCCGCGCCTTCGACAGGGGAGAACGTACAATGAGCAGATCTTC. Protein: CASSYPRLRQGRTYNEQIF.